Below are 16 T cell receptor beta chains sequenced from a single sample in a study of beta chain features in type 1 diabetes (dated by TCRdb to the late 2010s). General findings and caveats noted by the study authors: A moderate but significant shortening of TCRB CDR3 length was observed in type 1 diabetes patients in all four CD4+ subsets.

Receptors were amplified or captured by the immunoSEQ multiplex PCR assay. The High Capacity cDNA Reverse Transcription Kit was used to reverse transcribe all of the isolated RNA, meaning that expressed TCRB transcripts were what got sequenced. In its TCRdb copy, this immuneACCESS table keeps in-frame sequences only and misses some clones. Where compared with another copy, unresolved V genes explain less than half of these, and the others have no known cause. The sample has about 660,000 clones on record, more than 13% of them singletons. The ten largest clones add up to 0.03% to 0.04% of the sample. No antigen is known for these receptors. Sequencing input: naive CD4+ T cells from blood. According to the study, the label for this sample's cell subset or site signals: true naive CD4+ T cells. The receptors derive from a young man with type 1 diabetes.

There are a few counts of this clone. The rearrangement uses TRBV20-1 and TRBJ1-2; D gene unclear. The CDR3 has 10 residues. Germline V lookup: CDR1 DFQATT, CDR2 SNEGSKA (reference sequence). The germline V and J ends were trimmed by 6 bases and 2 bases, with 4 bases remaining between them. This CDR3 reads CSALNYGYTF. DNA of the CDR3: TGCAGTGCCCTAAACTATGGCTACACCTTC.

The chain combines TRBV28 with TRBJ1-1; possibly TRBD1 for D (6 bases). The ends were cut back, 6 bases at V and 6 bases at J, with 14 bases in the middle. CDR3 size: 13 residues. Germline V CDR1 and CDR2: MDHEN, SYDVKM. The CDR3 sequence: CASRDGGRAEAFF. In DNA form, the CDR3 reads TGTGCCAGCAGGGATGGGGGCAGAGCTGAAGCTTTCTTT.

In its sample, this clone was seen a few times. J is TRBJ2-1 and V is TRBV7-2; 7 bases agree with TRBD1. V lost 5 bases and J lost 5; bases outside the gene matches: 3. This CDR3 contains 13 residues. The germline CDR1 and CDR2 sequences are SGHTA and FQGNSA. The CDR3: CASSPGQDNEQFF. The CDR3 DNA sequence: TGTGCCAGCAGCCCCGGACAGGACAATGAGCAGTTCTTC.

The chain carries TRBV28 and TRBJ1-2; D is perhaps TRBD1 (6 bases). The CDR3 has 15 amino acids. CDR1 is MDHEN and CDR2 is SYDVKM in the germline V gene. The V and J ends lost 6 bases and 4 bases respectively, with 18 bases between them. CDR3 in DNA: TGTGCCAGCAGGCGAGGGACAACGTTCTCCTATGGCTACACCTTC. Its translation is CASRRGTTFSYGYTF.

The rearrangement uses TRBV2 and TRBJ2-5, with 7 bases lining up with TRBD2. V lost 4 bases, J lost 5 bases, and 10 bases stayed unmatched. CDR3 size: 15 residues. CDR1 and CDR2 from the germline V gene are SNHLY and FYNNEI. The CDR3 spells CASSGWTSPLETQYF. The CDR3 nucleotides read TGTGCCAGCAGTGGGTGGACTAGTCCACTGGAGACCCAGTACTTC.

The chain carries TRBV7-2 and TRBJ2-7, with 8 bases that match TRBD2. CDR1 and CDR2 from the germline V gene are SGHTA and FQGNSA. V shed 1 base, J shed 3 bases, and the junction held 8 bases outside the gene matches. This CDR3 region has 16 residues. The CDR3 loop is CASSLEGVAGFYEQYF. The CDR3 coding sequence is TGTGCCAGCAGCTTAGAAGGAGTAGCGGGATTCTACGAGCAGTACTTC.

This clone turned up a few times. The chain employs TRBV2 and TRBJ2-1; 7 bases agree with TRBD2. The ends lost 1 base at V and 14 bases at J; junction bases unmatched: 2. The germline CDR1 and CDR2 sequences are SNHLY and FYNNEI. The CDR3 sequence is 11 residues long. CDR3 DNA: TGTGCCAGCAGTGAAGGGACTAGGAAGTTCTTC. Protein: CASSEGTRKFF.

This clone turned up a few times. The rearrangement joins TRBV28 to TRBJ1-2, with D tentatively TRBD1 (6 bases). CDR1 MDHEN and CDR2 SYDVKM come from the germline V gene. Trimming pared 8 bases from V and 5 bases from J, leaving 15 bases between. The CDR3 is 13 amino acids. The DNA for the CDR3 is TGTGCCAGCTTCTTCGTGGGGGCTTATGGCTACACCTTC. Translation: CASFFVGAYGYTF.

The V call is TRBV9, the J call TRBJ1-3; weak D call: TRBD1 (5 bases). Trimming took 2 bases from V and 6 from J, leaving 9 bases between them. Germline V gene lookup returns CDR1 SGDLS and CDR2 YYNGEE. There are 13 residues in the CDR3. The CDR3 reads CASSVQGPNTIYF. The CDR3 DNA is TGTGCCAGCAGCGTCCAGGGTCCAAACACCATATATTTT.

This chain joins TRBV5-1 and TRBJ2-2, with 7 bases matching TRBD2. V shed 1 base and J 0 bases; nucleotides not matched to a gene: 9. The CDR3 spans 18 residues. CDR1 and CDR2 (germline): SGHRS, YFSETQ. The CDR3 spells CASSLLSPSGANTGELFF. The CDR3 bases are TGCGCCAGCAGCTTGTTATCGCCAAGCGGGGCGAACACCGGGGAGCTGTTTTTT.

The rearrangement links TRBV7-9 to TRBJ2-2; D may be TRBD2 (6 bases). The CDR3 is made up of 14 amino acids. Trimming pared 3 bases from V and 6 bases from J, leaving 11 bases between. Germline V gives CDR1 SEHNR, CDR2 FQNEAQ (reference sequence). The CDR3 region is CASSFGTGAGELFF. The DNA of the CDR3 is TGTGCCAGCAGCTTCGGGACGGGAGCCGGGGAGCTGTTTTTT. Full variable domain (missing parts from reference TRBV7-9 and TRBJ2-2): DTGVSQNPRHKITKRGQNVTFRCDPISEHNRLYWYRQTLGQGPEFLTYFQNEAQLEKSRLLSDRFSAERPKGSFSTLEIQRTEQGDSAMYLCASSFGTGAGELFFGEGSRLTVL.

This chain uses TRBV5-1 with TRBJ1-6; D is undetermined. Germline CDR1 SGHRS, CDR2 YFSETQ. Between the trimmed V and J ends, which lost 4 bases and 6 bases, there was a span of 11 bases. The CDR3 consists of 14 residues. This CDR3 is CASSTDGSNSPLHF. The CDR3, as DNA: TGCGCCAGCAGCACGGACGGTTCTAATTCACCCCTCCACTTT.

This chain uses TRBV7-2 with TRBJ2-3; TRBD2 matches at 8 bases. The CDR3 contains 17 residues. Germline V gene data show CDR1 as SGHTA and CDR2 as FQGNSA. J was trimmed by 1 base and V by 1 base; bases with no gene match: 7. CDR3 loop: CASSLVVLAGRTDTQYF. CDR3 nucleotide sequence: TGTGCCAGCAGCTTAGTGGTCCTAGCGGGCCGCACAGATACGCAGTATTTT.

The chain carries TRBV5-6 and TRBJ2-5, with TRBD1 matching over 12 bases. CDR1 SGHDT and CDR2 YYEEEE come from the germline V gene. The length of the CDR3 is 14 residues. V lost 2 bases, J lost 8 bases, and 4 bases stayed unmatched. CDR3 sequence reads: CASSFRDRGPTQYF. In DNA form, the CDR3 reads TGTGCCAGCAGCTTCCGGGACAGGGGGCCTACCCAGTACTTC.

This clone has a handful of counts. The chain carries TRBV13 and TRBJ2-7; 10 nucleotides match TRBD2. The CDR3 runs 15 residues. The germline V gene encodes CDR1 PRHDT and CDR2 FYEKMQ (reference sequence). V lost 5 bases and J lost 2; bases outside the gene matches: 6. CDR3 region: CASSASGSPPYEQYF. CDR3 bases: TGTGCCAGCAGCGCTAGCGGGAGCCCCCCCTACGAGCAGTACTTC. Based on the CDR3 plus reference TRBV13 and TRBJ2-7, the full variable domain is AAGVIQSPRHLIKEKRETATLKCYPIPRHDTVYWYQQGPGQDPQFLISFYEKMQSDKGSIPDRFSAQQFSDYHSELNMSSLELGDSALYFCASSASGSPPYEQYFGPGTRLTVT.

Points on this clone: A much larger clone differs by one base, so this may be a read error. This chain uses TRBV6-5 with TRBJ1-6; D not resolved. The CDR3 is 12 residues long. Per germline, CDR1 MNHEY and CDR2 SVGAGI. With 6 bases removed from V and 6 bases from J, the gap between germline ends came to 6 bases. The CDR3 sequence is CASSFSNSPLHF. CDR3 sequence (DNA): TGTGCCAGCAGCTTCTCTAATTCACCCCTCCACTTT.